This is a list of T cell receptor beta chains from one sample in a study of cytomegalovirus exposure and HLA in healthy donors. Assay: immunoSEQ multiplex PCR; the TCRdb copy retains only in-frame clones and omits some. The sample lists tens of thousands of clones, around 78% occurring once. The material sequenced was PBMCs. The receptor source for this set is a man between 40 and 49 years old in good health and CMV-seronegative. Both conserved end residues are part of each CDR3. Fields, in order: J gene, V gene, clone size, D gene, CDR3 protein, CDR3 DNA. D genes are given only for firm matches. Clone size is stated in some rows and not others, as once, few, many or a class when expanded.

j_call: TRBJ1-4
v_call: TRBV19
clone_size: -
d_call: -
cdr3_aa: CASSTGVGELFF
cdr3_nt: TGTGCCAGTAGTACAGGGGTAGGAGAACTGTTTTTT

j_call: TRBJ2-7
v_call: TRBV5-6
clone_size: -
d_call: -
cdr3_aa: CASRLVTNRDYEQYF
cdr3_nt: TGTGCCAGCAGGCTGGTGACTAACCGCGACTACGAGCAGTACTTC

j_call: TRBJ1-4
v_call: TRBV7-9
clone_size: -
d_call: -
cdr3_aa: CATPEEGNEKLFF
cdr3_nt: TGTGCCACCCCGGAGGAGGGTAATGAAAAACTGTTTTTT

j_call: TRBJ2-7
v_call: TRBV2
clone_size: -
d_call: TRBD2
cdr3_aa: CASMASGTYEQYF
cdr3_nt: TGTGCCAGCATGGCTAGCGGAACTTACGAGCAGTACTTC

j_call: TRBJ2-2
v_call: TRBV19
clone_size: -
d_call: TRBD1
cdr3_aa: CASSTRTGKTGELFF
cdr3_nt: TGTGCCAGTAGTACCCGGACAGGGAAAACCGGGGAGCTGTTTTTT

j_call: TRBJ2-1
v_call: TRBV9
clone_size: -
d_call: TRBD2
cdr3_aa: CASSVGREYYNEQFF
cdr3_nt: TGTGCCAGCAGCGTAGGGCGGGAGTACTACAATGAGCAGTTCTTC

j_call: TRBJ2-5
v_call: TRBV5-4
clone_size: -
d_call: TRBD1
cdr3_aa: CASSRWDREETQYF
cdr3_nt: TGTGCCAGCAGCCGTTGGGACAGGGAAGAGACCCAGTACTTC

j_call: TRBJ2-7
v_call: TRBV6-5
clone_size: -
d_call: TRBD2
cdr3_aa: CASSLAGGPYEQYF
cdr3_nt: TGTGCCAGCAGTCTTGCGGGAGGGCCGTACGAGCAGTACTTC

j_call: TRBJ2-7
v_call: TRBV19
clone_size: -
d_call: TRBD1
cdr3_aa: CASSIGTGDPYEQYF
cdr3_nt: TGTGCCAGTAGTATTGGGACAGGGGATCCCTACGAGCAGTACTTC

j_call: TRBJ2-7
v_call: TRBV7-8
clone_size: once
d_call: TRBD2
cdr3_aa: CASSPREGAYEQYF
cdr3_nt: TGTGCCAGCAGCCCGCGGGAGGGGGCTTACGAGCAGTACTTC

j_call: TRBJ1-1
v_call: TRBV18
clone_size: -
d_call: TRBD1
cdr3_aa: CASSPDRVAEAFF
cdr3_nt: TGTGCCAGCTCACCAGACAGGGTAGCTGAAGCTTTCTTT

j_call: TRBJ2-4
v_call: TRBV28
clone_size: -
d_call: -
cdr3_aa: CASTPAAGNIQYF
cdr3_nt: TGTGCCAGCACCCCGGCGGCAGGGAACATTCAGTACTTC

j_call: TRBJ2-7
v_call: TRBV5-1
clone_size: -
d_call: -
cdr3_aa: CASSSTRKGDEQYF
cdr3_nt: TGCGCCAGCAGCTCCACAAGGAAGGGAGACGAGCAGTACTTC

j_call: TRBJ2-7
v_call: TRBV27
clone_size: -
d_call: TRBD2
cdr3_aa: CASRRTSRAAEQYF
cdr3_nt: TGTGCCAGCAGACGGACTAGCCGGGCCGCCGAGCAGTACTTC

j_call: TRBJ2-2
v_call: TRBV5-6
clone_size: -
d_call: TRBD2
cdr3_aa: CASSPGLAGDTGELFF
cdr3_nt: TGTGCCAGCAGCCCCGGACTAGCGGGGGACACCGGGGAGCTGTTTTTT

j_call: TRBJ1-2
v_call: TRBV5-1
clone_size: -
d_call: -
cdr3_aa: CASSLRGLDGYTF
cdr3_nt: TGCGCCAGCAGCTTGAGAGGTTTGGATGGCTACACCTTC

j_call: TRBJ2-1
v_call: TRBV4-2
clone_size: -
d_call: -
cdr3_aa: CASSQASSSYNEQFF
cdr3_nt: TGTGCCAGCAGCCAAGCCTCGAGCTCCTACAATGAGCAGTTCTTC

j_call: TRBJ2-1
v_call: TRBV11-3
clone_size: once
d_call: TRBD2
cdr3_aa: CASSPTSGSHEQFF
cdr3_nt: TGTGCCAGCAGCCCCACTAGCGGGAGCCATGAGCAGTTCTTC

j_call: TRBJ2-3
v_call: TRBV28
clone_size: -
d_call: -
cdr3_aa: CASSRVAYPADTQYF
cdr3_nt: TGTGCCAGCAGTCGGGTCGCCTACCCCGCAGATACGCAGTATTTT

j_call: TRBJ1-1
v_call: TRBV19
clone_size: -
d_call: -
cdr3_aa: CASSIRTVANTEAFF
cdr3_nt: TGTGCCAGTAGTATCCGGACAGTAGCGAACACTGAAGCTTTCTTT

j_call: TRBJ2-2
v_call: TRBV19
clone_size: few
d_call: TRBD1
cdr3_aa: CASSKRTGANTGELFF
cdr3_nt: TGTGCCAGTAGCAAAAGGACAGGAGCGAACACCGGGGAGCTGTTTTTT

j_call: TRBJ2-1
v_call: TRBV5-4
clone_size: -
d_call: TRBD2
cdr3_aa: CASSPGTSLVNEQFF
cdr3_nt: TGTGCCAGCAGCCCCGGGACTAGTCTGGTCAATGAGCAGTTCTTC

j_call: TRBJ1-5
v_call: TRBV29-1
clone_size: many
d_call: -
cdr3_aa: CSVVTENNQPQHF
cdr3_nt: TGCAGCGTTGTAACAGAGAACAATCAGCCCCAGCATTTT

j_call: TRBJ1-1
v_call: TRBV4-3
clone_size: -
d_call: -
cdr3_aa: CASSPGDSAEAFF
cdr3_nt: TGCGCCAGCAGCCCGGGAGACAGCGCTGAAGCTTTCTTT

j_call: TRBJ2-5
v_call: TRBV7-9
clone_size: -
d_call: TRBD2
cdr3_aa: CASSSPGLAQETQYF
cdr3_nt: TGTGCCAGCAGCTCCCCGGGACTAGCGCAAGAGACCCAGTACTTC

j_call: TRBJ2-5
v_call: TRBV29-1
clone_size: -
d_call: -
cdr3_aa: CSVVGTAPEVGTQYF
cdr3_nt: TGCAGCGTTGTTGGAACGGCCCCGGAGGTGGGGACCCAGTACTTC

j_call: TRBJ2-7
v_call: TRBV4-3
clone_size: -
d_call: TRBD1
cdr3_aa: CASSRGQGYEQYF
cdr3_nt: TGCGCCAGCAGCCGAGGACAGGGCTACGAGCAGTACTTC